This entry lists 15 T cell receptor beta chains sequenced from one sample in a study of OX40 agonist ivuxolimab in advanced cancers. Data came from immunoSEQ multiplex PCR; TCRdb stores just in-frame clones and leaves some out. Of roughly 20,000 clones in the sample, roughly 86% were seen once. Sequenced material: CD4+ or CD8+ T cells sorted from blood, taken in a trial of the OX40 agonist ivuxolimab. These receptors all come from an adult with an advanced solid tumor such as melanoma, head and neck, liver or kidney cancer.

The V and J genes are TRBV7-6 and TRBJ2-2, with TRBD2 identical over 7 bases. V lost 10 bases and J lost 5; bases outside the gene matches: 10. The CDR3 loop spans 14 amino acids. Germline CDR1 is SGHVS and CDR2 is FNYEAQ. The CDR3 region has the DNA TGTGCCAACCTTGTTAGGGAGGGAACCGGGGAGCTGTTTTTT. Amino acid sequence: CANLVREGTGELFF.

The chain uses TRBV29-1 and TRBJ1-1; D ambiguous. Germline V gene sequence: CDR1 SQVTM, CDR2 ANQGSEA. V was clipped by 3 bases and J by 5 bases, with 7 bases between them. This CDR3 is 11 amino acids long. The CDR3 loop is CSVDPNTEAFF. The CDR3 DNA follows: TGCAGCGTTGACCCAAATACTGAAGCTTTCTTT.

The chain employs TRBV5-5 and TRBJ1-1; TRBD1 matches at 7 bases. The CDR3 runs 15 residues. Germline V CDR1 and CDR2: SGHKS, YYEKEE (reference sequence). V shed 4 bases, J shed 3 bases, and the junction held 9 bases outside the gene matches. The CDR3 region is CASSLGGFKYTEAFF. CDR3 in DNA: TGTGCCAGCAGCCTAGGGGGCTTCAAGTACACTGAAGCTTTCTTT. The entire variable domain, with the rest obtained from reference TRBV5-5 and TRBJ1-1, is as follows: DAGVTQSPTHLIKTRGQQVTLRCSPISGHKSVSWYQQVLGQGPQFIFQYYEKEERGRGNFPDRFSARQFPNYSSELNVNALLLGDSALYLCASSLGGFKYTEAFFGQGTRLTVV.

This chain links TRBV11-2 with TRBJ2-3; 7 bases are a match to TRBD1. In germline, CDR1 is SGHAT, CDR2 FQNNGV. Losses at the gene ends were 1 base for V and 1 base for J; bases not matched to a gene: 8. The CDR3 has 17 amino acids. The CDR3 coding sequence is TGTGCCAGCAGCTTAGCTGAAACAGGGGTGGGCACAGATACGCAGTATTTT. Its protein is CASSLAETGVGTDTQYF.

In this sample, this clone turned up once. V gene TRBV10-3 combines with J gene TRBJ1-1; weak D call: TRBD1 (5 bases). The CDR3 totals 12 residues. Germline V gene lookup returns CDR1 ENHRY and CDR2 SYGVKD. Deletions cut 11 bases from V and 2 bases from J, with 12 bases between. In DNA, the CDR3 is TGTGCCGCCCAGGGCGGAAACACTGAAGCTTTCTTT. Residues: CAAQGGNTEAFF.

The V call is TRBV5-1, the J call TRBJ2-6, with D possibly being TRBD1 (6 bases). V lost 7 bases, J lost 0 bases, and 11 bases lay in between. There are 15 residues in the CDR3. Germline CDR1 is SGHRS and CDR2 is YFSETQ. In DNA form, the CDR3 reads TGCGCCAGCGGGACACCAAACTCTGGGGCCAACGTCCTGACTTTC. Translation gives CASGTPNSGANVLTF.

V and J are TRBV7-6 and TRBJ1-1, with TRBD1 identical over 8 bases. This CDR3 region has 15 residues. With V trimmed by 3 bases and J by 0 bases, 3 bases remained unmatched. The germline V gene has CDR1 SGHVS and CDR2 FNYEAQ. The CDR3, as DNA: TGTGCCAGCAGCTTCCAGACAGGGGTGAACACTGAAGCTTTCTTT. Residues: CASSFQTGVNTEAFF.

The gene calls are TRBV11-2 and TRBJ1-4; D unresolved. The CDR3 has 13 residues. V dropped 3 bases and J dropped 5 bases, with 7 bases sitting between them. CDR1 and CDR2 from the germline V gene are SGHAT and FQNNGV. CDR3 nucleotides: TGTGCCAGCAGCTTTCACCCAAATGAAAAACTGTTTTTT. It specifies CASSFHPNEKLFF. The whole variable domain, filled in from reference TRBV11-2 and TRBJ1-4, reads EAGVAQSPRYKIIEKRQSVAFWCNPISGHATLYWYQQILGQGPKLLIQFQNNGVVDDSQLPKDRFSAERLKGVDSTLKIQPAKLEDSAVYLCASSFHPNEKLFFGSGTQLSVL.

This clone was counted a few times. The chain joins TRBV19 to TRBJ1-2; weak D call: TRBD1 (6 bases). This CDR3 spans 14 amino acids. Germline V lookup: CDR1 LNHDA, CDR2 SQIVND (reference sequence). Trimming cost V 5 bases and J 3 bases, with 13 bases left between them. CDR3 nucleotide sequence: TGTGCCAGTAGTTTTCGGACAGTACACTATGGCTACACCTTC. The encoded protein is CASSFRTVHYGYTF.

The CDR3 nucleotides read TGTGCCAGCAGCTTGGAGGGAGTCTCCTACGAGCAGTACTTC. Translation gives CASSLEGVSYEQYF. This chain uses TRBV5-6 with TRBJ2-7; D possibly corresponds to TRBD2 (5 bases). This CDR3 is built from 14 residues. Germline V gene sequence: CDR1 SGHDT, CDR2 YYEEEE. Trimming pared 0 bases from V and 0 bases from J, leaving 7 bases between. The entire variable domain, with the rest obtained from reference TRBV5-6 and TRBJ2-7, is as follows: DAGVTQSPTHLIKTRGQQVTLRCSPKSGHDTVSWYQQALGQGPQFIFQYYEEEERQRGNFPDRFSGHQFPNYSSELNVNALLLGDSALYLCASSLEGVSYEQYFGPGTRLTVT.

The chain combines TRBV11-3 with TRBJ2-1; no definite D call. V was clipped by 5 bases and J by 0 bases, with 11 bases between them. CDR3 size: 15 residues. Germline V lookup: CDR1 SGHNT, CDR2 YENEEA. CDR3 DNA sequence: TGTGCCAGCAGCCTTTTTCACAGCTCCTACAATGAGCAGTTCTTC. Translating it yields CASSLFHSSYNEQFF.

The V gene is TRBV6-5, the J gene TRBJ2-7; 9 nucleotides align to TRBD1. This CDR3 spans 15 amino acids. V lost 6 bases, J lost 1 base, and 7 bases stayed unmatched. Per germline, CDR1 MNHEY and CDR2 SVGAGI. CDR3 coding DNA: TGTGCCAGCAGCTCACCGGGACAGGGTTCCTACGAGCAGTACTTC. Translation gives CASSSPGQGSYEQYF.

The V and J genes are TRBV10-3 and TRBJ1-1; D gene ambiguous. The germline CDR1 and CDR2 sequences are ENHRY and SYGVKD. V lost 3 bases, J lost 6 bases, and 5 bases lay in between. This CDR3 has 11 amino acids. The CDR3 protein is CAISERAEAFF. CDR3 nucleotides: TGTGCCATCAGTGAAAGAGCTGAAGCTTTCTTT.

This clone was seen a single time. The chain carries TRBV19 and TRBJ1-5; 8 nucleotides align to TRBD1. Germline V gives CDR1 LNHDA, CDR2 SQIVND (reference sequence). The trim removed 4 bases at V and 5 bases at J, leaving 7 bases unmatched. This CDR3 has 15 amino acids. The CDR3 protein is CASSTSDRAHQPQHF. In nucleotides, the CDR3 is TGTGCCAGTAGTACCTCGGACAGGGCACATCAGCCCCAGCATTTT.

V is TRBV30 and J is TRBJ2-7; D call uncertain. The CDR3 runs to 14 residues. The germline V and J ends were trimmed by 3 bases and 1 base, with 13 bases remaining between them. Germline V lookup: CDR1 GTSNPN, CDR2 SVGIG (reference sequence). The CDR3 sequence: CAWRNSQLSYEQYF. For the CDR3, the DNA is TGTGCCTGGAGAAATTCGCAGCTATCCTACGAGCAGTACTTC. The full variable domain, its missing parts supplied by reference TRBV30 and TRBJ2-7, is SQTIHQWPATLVQPVGSPLSLECTVEGTSNPNLYWYRQAAGRGLQLLFYSVGIGQISSEVPQNLSASRPQDRQFILSSKKLLLSDSGFYLCAWRNSQLSYEQYFGPGTRLTVT.